The 20 T cell receptor beta chains below were found in one sample sequenced in a study of shared clonotypes between healthy human individuals. Naive-designated CD8 cells lacked CD45RO, were positively enriched for CCR7, and omitted terminally differentiated effector memory CD45RA+ cells. The table came from immunoSEQ multiplex PCR; TCRdb's copy has only in-frame clones and leaves some out. The sample lists about 820,000 clones, over 90% occurring once. The sequenced sample consisted of naive CD8+ T cells sorted from blood. Receptor source: a young man in good health.

The genes are TRBV5-5 and TRBJ1-4; perhaps TRBD1 as D (5 bases). This CDR3 comprises 17 residues. Germline-derived CDR1 and CDR2 are SGHKS and YYEKEE (reference sequence). The V end lost 0 bases, the J end lost 6 bases, and 18 bases lay between the germline ends. This chain's CDR3 is CASSLEGLLVGDEKLFF. DNA of the CDR3: TGTGCCAGCAGCTTGGAGGGACTCCTAGTGGGGGATGAAAAACTGTTTTTT.

The chain has TRBV7-3 and TRBJ2-1; D unresolved. Germline CDR1 is SGHTA and CDR2 is FQGTGA. This CDR3 is built from 15 residues. V was cut by 1 base and J by 8 bases, with 15 bases left in between. The CDR3 region is CASSLMGEVGDEQFF. CDR3 DNA sequence: TGTGCCAGCAGCTTAATGGGTGAGGTGGGCGATGAGCAGTTCTTC. The full variable domain, its missing parts supplied by reference TRBV7-3 and TRBJ2-1, is GAGVSQTPSNKVTEKGKYVELRCDPISGHTALYWYRQSLGQGPEFLIYFQGTGAADDSGLPNDRFFAVRPEGSVSTLKIQRTERGDSAVYLCASSLMGEVGDEQFFGPGTRLTVL.

V usage is TRBV10-2 and J usage is TRBJ2-3; TRBD2 matches at 10 bases. There are 15 residues in the CDR3. V lost 5 bases and J lost 4; bases outside the gene matches: 6. Germline loops: CDR1 WSHSY, CDR2 SAAADI. The CDR3 loop is CASSSLAGVADTQYF. CDR3 DNA: TGCGCCAGCAGTTCTCTAGCGGGAGTAGCAGATACGCAGTATTTT.

This clone has just a few counts. Other DNA sequences within the sample encode an identical CDR3. The rearrangement joins TRBV28 to TRBJ1-1; the D is unclear. The CDR3 loop spans 12 amino acids. Per germline, CDR1 MDHEN and CDR2 SYDVKM. Deletions cut 3 bases from V and 1 base from J, with 3 bases between. CDR3 sequence (DNA): TGTGCCAGCAGTTTTGGGAACACTGAAGCTTTCTTT. Translation: CASSFGNTEAFF.

This clone turned up a few times. This chain connects TRBV6-1 to TRBJ1-5; D call uncertain. The V gene lost 1 base and the J gene lost 2 bases, with 12 bases spanning the gap. Germline values: CDR1 MNHNS, CDR2 SASEGT. This CDR3 region has 16 residues. The CDR3: CASSEGGLRGNQPQHF. For the CDR3, the DNA is TGTGCCAGCAGTGAAGGAGGGCTACGGGGCAATCAGCCCCAGCATTTT.

This clone was counted a few times. The J gene is TRBJ1-1, the V gene TRBV6-5; D is ambiguous. Trimming removed 4 bases at V and 4 bases at J, with 10 bases between. This CDR3 contains 13 residues. Germline CDR1 is MNHEY and CDR2 is SVGAGI. CDR3 residues: CASSLVGATEAFF. DNA of the CDR3: TGTGCCAGCAGTTTGGTAGGAGCCACTGAAGCTTTCTTT.

V and J are TRBV29-1 and TRBJ2-7; D possibly corresponds to TRBD2 (5 bases). CDR1 is SQVTM, CDR2 ANQGSEA, per germline. The CDR3 extends over 14 amino acids. Trimming pared 5 bases from V and 5 bases from J, leaving 19 bases between. CDR3 loop: CSVFLDGVWDEQYF. The CDR3 region has the DNA TGCAGCGTTTTTCTCGACGGGGTTTGGGACGAGCAGTACTTC.

Worth noting for this clone: At the DNA level, this CDR3 is encoded by other sequences in the same sample as well. The chain employs TRBV11-3 and TRBJ2-3; D call uncertain. CDR1 is SGHNT and CDR2 is YENEEA in the germline V gene. This CDR3 spans 12 amino acids. V lost 1 base and J 4 bases, leaving 3 bases between the germline ends. As DNA, the CDR3 is TGTGCCAGCAGCTTAGGGCCAGATACGCAGTATTTT. Its translation is CASSLGPDTQYF.

For the CDR3, the DNA is TGTGCCAGCAGCCCATTGGTTCAAGAGACCCAGTACTTC. This gives the protein CASSPLVQETQYF. The rearrangement uses TRBV6-6 and TRBJ2-5; D not certain. The V end was cut by 6 bases, the J end by 2 bases, with 10 bases between. Germline assignment: CDR1 MNHNY and CDR2 SVGAGI (reference sequence). CDR3 size: 13 residues.

This clone was seen only a few times. The chain recombines TRBV7-3 with TRBJ2-5, with D perhaps matching TRBD1 (6 bases). The CDR3 has 16 amino acids. The V gene lost 10 bases and the J gene lost 2 bases, with 23 bases spanning the gap. Germline loops: CDR1 SGHTA, CDR2 FQGTGA. CDR3 region: CATYVQGDVWQETQYF. CDR3 DNA: TGTGCCACCTACGTACAGGGCGATGTATGGCAAGAGACCCAGTACTTC.

This chain joins TRBV4-1 and TRBJ2-1; D uncertain. The V and J ends lost 1 base and 11 bases respectively, with 15 bases between them. Germline assignment: CDR1 MGHRA and CDR2 YSYEKL. This CDR3 is 14 amino acids long. CDR3 protein: CASSQVIVDPQQFF. CDR3 nucleotides: TGCGCCAGCAGCCAAGTTATCGTCGACCCACAGCAGTTCTTC.

This clone has only a few counts. V is TRBV25-1 and J is TRBJ2-7, with D perhaps given as TRBD1 or TRBD2 (5 bases each). Trimming cost V 3 bases and J 0 bases, with 15 bases left between them. This CDR3 is 16 amino acids long. CDR1 is MGHDK, CDR2 SYGVNS, per germline. CDR3: CASSDMGTASSYEQYF. CDR3 coding DNA: TGTGCCAGCAGTGACATGGGGACCGCAAGCTCCTACGAGCAGTACTTC.

The chain couples TRBV29-1 to TRBJ2-3; tentative D call: TRBD2 (6 bases). The V gene's germline CDR1 is SQVTM and CDR2 ANQGSEA. Trimming left V 7 bases short and J 2 bases short, with 10 bases between. The CDR3 is 12 amino acids. Written as DNA, the CDR3 is TGCAGCGGAGGGCGGGACACAGATACGCAGTATTTT. Translated: CSGGRDTDTQYF.

A note on this clone: It is unclear where the CDR3 begins or ends on the DNA, so no DNA is shown, and the CDR3 is as TCRdb lists it. The sample has other DNA sequences that encode this CDR3 too. This chain joins TRBV28 and TRBJ2-7; no check of the table's D call, TRBD2, against the DNA was made. CDR1 and CDR2 from the germline V gene are MDHEN and SYDVKM. From its first to its last residue, the CDR3 has 14 amino acids. The chain's CDR3 is CASSTSKLTYEQYF.

The chain combines TRBV5-4 with TRBJ2-7, with TRBD1 identical over 11 bases. Germline CDR1 reads SGHNT; CDR2 reads YYREEE (reference sequence). Trimming cost V 0 bases and J 0 bases; bases outside gene matches: 5. The CDR3 has 17 residues. The CDR3 DNA reads as TGTGCCAGCAGCTTGGGGACAGGGGGCCTGAGCTCCTACGAGCAGTACTTC. Encoded protein: CASSLGTGGLSSYEQYF. Together with reference TRBV5-4 and TRBJ2-7, the CDR3 gives the full variable domain: ETGVTQSPTHLIKTRGQQVTLRCSSQSGHNTVSWYQQALGQGPQFIFQYYREEENGRGNFPPRFSGLQFPNYSSELNVNALELDDSALYLCASSLGTGGLSSYEQYFGPGTRLTVT.

The gene calls are TRBV6-5 and TRBJ1-5; D is undetermined. V lost 2 bases, J lost 0 bases, and 8 bases lay in between. The CDR3 has 15 residues. Germline lookup yields CDR1 MNHEY and CDR2 SVGAGI. The CDR3 spells CASSYVQASNQPQHF. In DNA form, the CDR3 reads TGTGCCAGCAGTTACGTCCAGGCTAGCAATCAGCCCCAGCATTTT.

This chain connects TRBV11-2 to TRBJ2-3; D is perhaps TRBD2 (5 bases). From germline, CDR1 is SGHAT and CDR2 FQNNGV. The CDR3 covers 13 residues. V lost 3 bases, J lost 5 bases, and 9 bases lay in between. This CDR3 is CASSLPGKDTQYF. CDR3 nucleotides: TGTGCCAGCAGCTTGCCCGGGAAAGATACGCAGTATTTT.

This rearrangement joins TRBV30 to TRBJ2-5; 10 nucleotides line up with TRBD2. Germline trimming cut 1 base from V and 3 bases from J; bases unmatched to any gene: 8. The CDR3 is 16 amino acids. Germline lookup yields CDR1 GTSNPN and CDR2 SVGIG (reference sequence). The CDR3 reads CAWSGGDSGRKETQYF. As DNA, the CDR3 is TGTGCCTGGAGTGGGGGTGATAGCGGGAGGAAAGAGACCCAGTACTTC.

This clone came up once. This chain links TRBV4-1 with TRBJ2-7; possibly TRBD1 for D (6 bases). The CDR3 contains 16 residues. In germline, CDR1 is MGHRA, CDR2 YSYEKL. Deletions cut 0 bases from V and 3 bases from J, with 15 bases between. The CDR3 spells CASSQDIPDSRYEQYF. The CDR3 region has the DNA TGCGCCAGCAGCCAAGATATACCGGACAGCCGCTACGAGCAGTACTTC.

This sequence joins TRBV27 and TRBJ2-1; possibly TRBD1 for D (6 bases). There are 14 residues in the CDR3. Trimming removed 3 bases at V and 6 bases at J, with 12 bases between. Germline V CDR1 and CDR2: MNHEY, SMNVEV (reference sequence). The DNA for the CDR3 is TGTGCCAGCAGTTTGGGACAAGTGACCAATGAGCAGTTCTTC. Translating it yields CASSLGQVTNEQFF.